This T cell receptor (beta chain) was sequenced for a study of OX40 agonist ivuxolimab in advanced cancers. This clone was counted between two and nine times. The CDR3 covers 14 residues. The V gene's germline CDR1 is MNHNS and CDR2 SASEGT. Trimming removed 3 bases at V and 8 bases at J, with 13 bases between. The protocol was immunoSEQ multiplex PCR, while the TCRdb copy is restricted to in-frame clones and leaves out a portion. Of tens of thousands of clones listed, about 88% are singletons. This chain joins TRBV6-1 and TRBJ1-4; D unclear. This sample comprised CD4+ or CD8+ T cells sorted from blood, obtained in a trial of the OX40 agonist ivuxolimab. The source of this sequence is an adult with an advanced solid tumor such as melanoma, head and neck, liver or kidney cancer. CDR3 sequence: CASSDEAIGEKLFF. In DNA, the CDR3 is TGTGCCAGCAGTGACGAGGCGATAGGAGAAAAACTGTTTTTT.